These 30 T cell receptor beta chains were all obtained from the same sample, sequenced in a study of T cell responses to AZD1222 COVID-19 vaccine. The table came from immunoSEQ multiplex PCR; TCRdb's copy has only in-frame clones and leaves some out. The sample records 140,000 to 150,000 clones, approximately 93% being singletons. Source: peripheral blood, taken after recovery from COVID-19. These receptors came from an adult who had recovered from COVID-19.

This chain links TRBV2 with TRBJ2-7; D possibly matches TRBD1 or TRBD2 (6 bases each). The V end was cut by 4 bases, the J end by 2 bases, with 21 bases between. CDR3 length: 17 residues. Per the germline V gene, CDR1 is SNHLY and CDR2 is FYNNEI. The chain's CDR3 is CASSGETGLAGAYEQYF. The CDR3 bases are TGTGCCAGCAGTGGGGAAACGGGACTCGCAGGGGCCTACGAGCAGTACTTC.

This clone was seen just once. The V gene is TRBV4-2, the J gene TRBJ2-5; 9 bases align to TRBD2. The V and J ends lost 6 bases and 5 bases, in that order; junction bases with no gene match: 4. The CDR3 covers 13 residues. CDR1 is LGHNA, CDR2 YNFKEQ, per germline. Here the CDR3 DNA reads TGTGCCAGCAGGTCCGCGGGGGGGGAGACCCAGTACTTC. Translating gives CASRSAGGETQYF.

This rearrangement joins TRBV23-1 to TRBJ1-1; a weak D match, TRBD1 (5 bases). TRBV23-1 is noted as an ORF with a role that remains uncertain. This CDR3 is built from 20 residues. Trimming took off 0 bases at V and 1 base at J, with 24 bases between the two ends. CDR3 in DNA: TGCGCCAGCAGTCAATCGGGACGAGAGGCCCGGGTCAGGAGGAACACTGAAGCTTTCTTT. It specifies CASSQSGREARVRRNTEAFF.

The V gene is TRBV30, the J gene TRBJ1-1; D is unclear. The CDR3 has 10 amino acids. Germline V lookup: CDR1 GTSNPN, CDR2 SVGIG (reference sequence). V lost 4 bases and J lost 6, with 6 bases in between. Here the CDR3 DNA reads TGTGCCTGGACCCGGGCTGAAGCTTTCTTT. It encodes CAWTRAEAFF.

The rearrangement joins TRBV3-1 (or the pseudogene TRBV3-2) to TRBJ1-1, with D possibly being TRBD1 (6 bases). Deletions cut 5 bases from V and 0 bases from J, with 7 bases between. Germline CDR1 is LGHDT and CDR2 is YNNKEL (reference sequence). This CDR3 is built from 13 residues. CDR3 bases: TGTGCCAGCAGCGACAGGTTGAACACTGAAGCTTTCTTT. Its protein product is CASSDRLNTEAFF.

V is TRBV19 and J is TRBJ1-5; D not certain. Germline V gene data show CDR1 as LNHDA and CDR2 as SQIVND (reference sequence). CDR3 length: 17 residues. V was pared by 5 bases and J by 0 bases, with 17 bases between. CDR3 nucleotides: TGTGCCAGTAGTCTGATCACGGGGAGCGGTAGCAATCAGCCCCAGCATTTT. Translation: CASSLITGSGSNQPQHF.

This chain links TRBV4-2 with TRBJ1-1; the D gene is possibly TRBD1 (5 bases). The CDR3 contains 14 residues. Trimming took 0 bases from V and 4 from J, leaving 9 bases between them. Looked up from germline, CDR1 is LGHNA and CDR2 is YNFKEQ. The CDR3 is CASSQDEGTTEAFF. Written as DNA, the CDR3 is TGTGCCAGCAGCCAAGATGAGGGGACCACTGAAGCTTTCTTT.

The J gene is TRBJ1-2, the V gene TRBV28, with D perhaps TRBD1 (6 bases). V lost 2 bases and J lost 4, with 14 bases in between. This CDR3 is built from 15 residues. Per germline, CDR1 MDHEN and CDR2 SYDVKM. The CDR3 loop reads CASSLPPGQIYGYTF. The DNA for the CDR3 is TGTGCCAGCAGTTTACCCCCCGGACAGATCTATGGCTACACCTTC.

The chain has TRBV6-5 and TRBJ1-3; D perhaps matches TRBD1 (5 bases). Germline V lookup: CDR1 MNHEY, CDR2 SVGAGI. Trimming cost V 8 bases and J 0 bases, with 11 bases left between them. This CDR3 is 14 amino acids long. CDR3 coding DNA: TGTGCCAGCGCCCGGGGGAGCTCTGGAAACACCATATATTTT. This gives the protein CASARGSSGNTIYF.

The V gene is TRBV20-1, the J gene TRBJ2-4; D unresolved. Trimming took 5 bases from V and 5 from J, leaving 4 bases between them. The germline V gene encodes CDR1 DFQATT and CDR2 SNEGSKA (reference sequence). The CDR3 contains 10 residues. CDR3 nucleotides: TGCAGTGCTCCGCAAAACATTCAGTACTTC. It translates to CSAPQNIQYF.

The chain carries TRBV3-1 (or the pseudogene TRBV3-2) and TRBJ2-1, with unresolved D. Germline CDR1 reads LGHDT; CDR2 reads YNNKEL (reference sequence). V was pared by 0 bases and J by 4 bases, with 10 bases between. This CDR3 has 15 amino acids. The CDR3 coding sequence is TGTGCCAGCAGCCAAGACACGTCCCATTACAATGAGCAGTTCTTC. The encoded protein is CASSQDTSHYNEQFF.

This chain joins TRBV4-1 and TRBJ1-5; D may be TRBD1 (6 bases). The germline CDR1 and CDR2 sequences are MGHRA and YSYEKL. The V and J ends lost 3 bases and 10 bases respectively, with 16 bases between them. This CDR3 contains 14 residues. The CDR3 protein is CASSQAGALYPQHF. As DNA, the CDR3 is TGCGCCAGCAGCCAGGCAGGGGCTCTATATCCCCAGCATTTT.

The V and J genes are TRBV28 and TRBJ2-7; D unclear. V was shortened by 4 bases and J by 0 bases, with 7 bases between the two germline ends. Per the germline V gene, CDR1 is MDHEN and CDR2 is SYDVKM. This CDR3 has 13 residues. CDR3 bases: TGTGCCAGCAGTTCTGGGGTCTCCTACGAGCAGTACTTC. As protein: CASSSGVSYEQYF.

The chain links TRBV28 to TRBJ2-7, with unresolved D. V was trimmed by 3 bases and J by 4 bases, leaving 13 bases between them. Germline CDR1 reads MDHEN; CDR2 reads SYDVKM. The CDR3 runs to 14 residues. The CDR3 region is CASSFQDGRYEQYF. The CDR3 nucleotides are TGTGCCAGCAGTTTCCAGGACGGACGGTACGAGCAGTACTTC. The entire variable domain, with the rest obtained from reference TRBV28 and TRBJ2-7, is as follows: DVKVTQSSRYLVKRTGEKVFLECVQDMDHENMFWYRQDPGLGLRLIYFSYDVKMKEKGDIPEGYSVSREKKERFSLILESASTNQTSMYLCASSFQDGRYEQYFGPGTRLTVT.

This chain joins TRBV19 and TRBJ2-7, with TRBD1 matching 9 bases. Germline lookup yields CDR1 LNHDA and CDR2 SQIVND (reference sequence). With V trimmed by 8 bases and J by 7 bases, 9 bases remained unmatched. The CDR3 has 13 amino acids. The CDR3 region is CASGRDRVGEQYF. The CDR3 DNA reads as TGTGCCAGTGGCCGGGACAGGGTGGGAGAGCAGTACTTC.

About this clone itself: The germline gene is not matched at one end of the junction; a read error may be the cause. V and J are TRBV14 and TRBJ2-1, with 7 bases matching TRBD2. CDR1 SGHDN and CDR2 FVKESK come from the germline V gene. The CDR3 runs to 17 residues. CDR3 sequence: CASSPREGRQGYSEQFF. The CDR3 DNA reads TGTGCCAGCAGCCCCAGGGAGGGACGTCAAGGCTACAGTGAGCAGTTCTTC.

The chain carries TRBV5-6 and TRBJ2-7, with D uncertain. Germline loops: CDR1 SGHDT, CDR2 YYEEEE. The V end lost 1 base, the J end lost 3 bases, and 11 bases lay between the germline ends. This CDR3 has 14 amino acids. The CDR3 here is CASSLWDVDYEQYF. The CDR3 nucleotides read TGTGCCAGCAGCTTGTGGGATGTTGACTACGAGCAGTACTTC.

The CDR3 DNA reads as TGCAGTTCAGCGGGACTTGAAAAACTGTTTTTT. Translation: CSSAGLEKLFF. The chain combines TRBV20-1 with TRBJ1-4; TRBD1 might be the D (5 bases). CDR3 length: 11 residues. Germline assignment: CDR1 DFQATT and CDR2 SNEGSKA (reference sequence). V was clipped by 8 bases and J by 7 bases, with 11 bases between them.

The rearrangement joins TRBV9 to TRBJ1-1; 8 nucleotides line up with TRBD1. Germline V gene data show CDR1 as SGDLS and CDR2 as YYNGEE. J gave up 5 bases and V 4 bases, and 4 bases lay outside the gene matches. This CDR3 contains 13 residues. The CDR3 is CASSTTGGTEAFF. The CDR3 nucleotides read TGTGCCAGCAGCACTACAGGGGGGACTGAAGCTTTCTTT.

The rearrangement uses TRBV28 and TRBJ1-2, with D unresolved. CDR1 and CDR2 from the germline V gene are MDHEN and SYDVKM. CDR3 length: 12 amino acids. Between the trimmed V and J ends, which lost 6 bases and 6 bases, there was a span of 11 bases. The CDR3 bases are TGTGCCAGCAGACTACCTTTCCATGGCTACACCTTC. It specifies CASRLPFHGYTF.

V gene TRBV27 combines with J gene TRBJ2-3; 11 bases line up with TRBD1. This CDR3 comprises 15 residues. Germline lookup yields CDR1 MNHEY and CDR2 SMNVEV (reference sequence). J was trimmed by 3 bases and V by 4 bases; bases with no gene match: 3. In nucleotides, the CDR3 is TGTGCCAGCAGTTCCCGGGACAGGGGGACAGATACGCAGTATTTT. It specifies CASSSRDRGTDTQYF.

The V and J genes are TRBV7-9 and TRBJ1-5, with D possibly being TRBD1 (5 bases). The CDR3 consists of 12 residues. With 5 bases removed from V and 9 bases from J, the gap between germline ends came to 11 bases. Germline-derived CDR1 and CDR2 are SEHNR and FQNEAQ (reference sequence). CDR3 sequence reads: CASSKQAGPQHF. CDR3 nucleotides: TGTGCCAGCAGCAAACAGGCGGGGCCCCAGCATTTT.

The rearrangement uses TRBV28 and TRBJ2-4; D is perhaps TRBD1 or TRBD2 (6 bases each). Germline V gene lookup returns CDR1 MDHEN and CDR2 SYDVKM. Trimming removed 2 bases from V and 7 bases from J, with 12 bases in between. The CDR3 consists of 14 residues. As DNA, the CDR3 is TGTGCCAGCAGTTTAGGGGGGCTGACGAACATTCAGTACTTC. Its protein product is CASSLGGLTNIQYF.

This chain uses TRBV25-1 with TRBJ2-1, with TRBD1 as a possible D gene (5 bases). This CDR3 is 13 amino acids long. Trimming pared 3 bases from V and 4 bases from J, leaving 7 bases between. The germline V gene encodes CDR1 MGHDK and CDR2 SYGVNS. In DNA form, the CDR3 reads TGTGCCAGCAGTGATAGGGGTTACAATGAGCAGTTCTTC. This translates into CASSDRGYNEQFF. The complete variable domain, with remaining parts taken from reference TRBV25-1 and TRBJ2-1, reads EADIYQTPRYLVIGTGKKITLECSQTMGHDKMYWYQQDPGMELHLIHYSYGVNSTEKGDLSSESTVSRIRTEHFPLTLESARPSHTSQYLCASSDRGYNEQFFGPGTRLTVL.

This clone was detected only a few times. The gene calls are TRBV12-3 or TRBV12-4 and TRBJ2-5, with D possibly TRBD2 on 5 matching bases. Trimming took 6 bases from V and 4 from J, leaving 12 bases between them. The CDR3 is made up of 13 amino acids. The chain's CDR3 is CASSLGVPETQYF. CDR3 sequence (DNA): TGTGCCAGCAGCTTGGGAGTTCCAGAGACCCAGTACTTC.

V and J are TRBV28 and TRBJ1-3; perhaps TRBD1 as D (5 bases). The germline CDR1 and CDR2 sequences are MDHEN and SYDVKM. This CDR3 spans 15 amino acids. V was pared by 6 bases and J by 4 bases, with 16 bases between. CDR3 coding DNA: TGTGCCAGCAGCTTCGGTGGGGCAGAAGGAAACACCATATATTTT. Its protein product is CASSFGGAEGNTIYF. The whole variable domain, remainder taken from reference TRBV28 and TRBJ1-3, is DVKVTQSSRYLVKRTGEKVFLECVQDMDHENMFWYRQDPGLGLRLIYFSYDVKMKEKGDIPEGYSVSREKKERFSLILESASTNQTSMYLCASSFGGAEGNTIYFGEGSWLTVV.

The rearrangement links TRBV12-3 or TRBV12-4 to TRBJ1-6; D gene unclear. Trimming shortened V by 5 bases and J by 9 bases, and 11 bases separated the two germline ends. CDR3 length: 13 residues. CDR3 loop: CASSVDWGSPLHF. CDR3 sequence (DNA): TGTGCCAGCAGTGTTGACTGGGGTTCACCCCTCCACTTT.

CDR3 sequence (DNA): TGTGCCAGCAGTTTCGCAACTAGCGGAATCATACTTAGCACAGATACGCAGTATTTT. Protein product: CASSFATSGIILSTDTQYF. The rearrangement joins TRBV28 to TRBJ2-3, with 8 bases fitting TRBD2. V dropped 3 bases and J dropped 0; count of bases not matched to a gene: 14. In germline, CDR1 is MDHEN, CDR2 SYDVKM. This CDR3 is 19 amino acids long.

CDR3 in DNA: TGTGCCAGCAGCCCCCGACAGACCGGGGAGCTGTTTTTT. It encodes CASSPRQTGELFF. This sequence joins TRBV14 and TRBJ2-2; possibly TRBD1 for D (5 bases). V was pared by 4 bases and J by 5 bases, with 8 bases between. CDR1 and CDR2 (germline): SGHDN, FVKESK. The CDR3 is made up of 13 amino acids.

The rearrangement links TRBV6-4 to TRBJ2-3; D unclear. The CDR3 loop spans 13 amino acids. Trimming pared 3 bases from V and 4 bases from J, leaving 8 bases between. Germline assignment: CDR1 MRHNA and CDR2 SNTAGT. CDR3 in amino acids: CASSEGDADTQYF. Here the CDR3 DNA reads TGTGCCAGCAGTGAGGGCGACGCAGATACGCAGTATTTT.